A selection of T cell receptor beta chains follows, all from one sample in a study of Graves' ophthalmopathy and Graves' hyperthyroidism. Each CDR3 protein is one row after TCRdb ran MiXCR on the multiplex PCR reads. The table lists roughly 380,000 distinct CDR3 sequences, 15% of them singletons. Sequenced material: peripheral blood. The receptors stem from a woman aged 18-29 years with stable Graves' hyperthyroidism. Each CDR3 is given with its conserved first and last residue. D genes are given only for firm matches.

cdr3_aa cdr3_length d_call v_call
CASTGQHQPQHF 12 . TRBV28
CASKGQGWEQPQHF 14 . TRBV4-1
CASSIGGIGGYTF 13 . TRBV12-3/TRBV12-4
CSARPRTYGYTF 12 . TRBV20-1
CASSIDREIDGYTF 14 TRBD1 TRBV19
CASRQGPTRGELFF 14 . TRBV7-3
CASSMPDGYEQYF 13 . TRBV7-9
CSARPRVGGVKNIQYF 16 . TRBV20-1
CASSLGYRGHGSDTF 15 TRBD1 TRBV11-3
CASSSLTGGFYGYTF 15 TRBD1 TRBV19
CSARGYASGSLETQYF 16 TRBD2 TRBV20-1
CSATPSYEQYF 11 . TRBV20-1
CASSGAILGQPQHF 14 . TRBV6-1
CASSQVWYGELFF 13 . TRBV14
CASRHELNAEAFF 13 . TRBV6-2/TRBV6-3
CASRTRLQIIYYGYTF 16 . TRBV2
CASSLTRSGPGYTF 14 . TRBV6-1
CASTKDRPLQNQPQHF 16 TRBD1 TRBV12-3/TRBV12-4
CAISQMEETQYF 12 . TRBV10-3
CASSAFTGYEQYF 13 . TRBV27
CASTTGTAAQETQYF 15 TRBD1 TRBV7-2
CSATNEGADTQYF 13 . TRBV20-1
CASSAPGALQGPQHF 15 . TRBV12-3/TRBV12-4
CASRGTDNTGELFF 14 TRBD1 TRBV12-3/TRBV12-4
CASSLSGGNQPQHF 14 . TRBV5-1
CSKQDRMNTEAFF 13 TRBD1 TRBV20-1
CASSFKDQPQHF 12 . TRBV7-9
CASSPPSGIRNTIYF 15 . TRBV4-1
CASEGTVASYEQYF 14 TRBD1 TRBV6-5